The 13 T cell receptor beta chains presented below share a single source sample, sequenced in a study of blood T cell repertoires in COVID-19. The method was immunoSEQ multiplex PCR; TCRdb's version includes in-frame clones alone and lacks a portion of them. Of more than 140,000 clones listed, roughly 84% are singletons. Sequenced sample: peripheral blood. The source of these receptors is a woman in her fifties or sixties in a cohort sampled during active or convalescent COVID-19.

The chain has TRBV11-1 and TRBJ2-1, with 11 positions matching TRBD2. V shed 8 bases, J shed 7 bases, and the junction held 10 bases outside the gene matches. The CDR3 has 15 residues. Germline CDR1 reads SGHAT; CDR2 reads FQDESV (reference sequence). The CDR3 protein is CASGFSGGAWNEQFF. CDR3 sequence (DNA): TGTGCCAGCGGATTTAGCGGGGGGGCATGGAATGAGCAGTTCTTC.

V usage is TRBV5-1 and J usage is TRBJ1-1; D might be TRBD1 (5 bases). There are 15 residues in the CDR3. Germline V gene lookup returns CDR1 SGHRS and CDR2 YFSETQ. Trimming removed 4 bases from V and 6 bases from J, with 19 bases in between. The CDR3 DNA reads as TGCGCCAGCAGCGGCGCGTCTCAGCGGGGGGCTGAAGCTTTCTTT. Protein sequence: CASSGASQRGAEAFF.

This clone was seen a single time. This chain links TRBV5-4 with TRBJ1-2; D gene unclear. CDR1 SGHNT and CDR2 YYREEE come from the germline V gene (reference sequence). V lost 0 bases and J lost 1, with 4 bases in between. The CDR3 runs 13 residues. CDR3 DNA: TGTGCCAGCAGCTTGGACAGTAACTATGGCTACACCTTC. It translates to CASSLDSNYGYTF.

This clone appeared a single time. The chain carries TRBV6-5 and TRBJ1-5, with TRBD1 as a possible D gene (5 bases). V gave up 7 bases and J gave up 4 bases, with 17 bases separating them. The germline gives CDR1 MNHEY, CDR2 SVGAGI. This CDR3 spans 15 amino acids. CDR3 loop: CASKTLSQGNQPQHF. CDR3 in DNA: TGTGCCAGCAAAACTTTGAGTCAGGGTAATCAGCCCCAGCATTTT.

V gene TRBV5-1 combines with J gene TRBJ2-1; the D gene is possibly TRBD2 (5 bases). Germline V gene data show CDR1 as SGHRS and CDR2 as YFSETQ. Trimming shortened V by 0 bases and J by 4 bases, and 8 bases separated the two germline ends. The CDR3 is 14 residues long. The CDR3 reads CASSLETNYNEQFF. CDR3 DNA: TGCGCCAGCAGCTTGGAGACTAATTACAATGAGCAGTTCTTC.

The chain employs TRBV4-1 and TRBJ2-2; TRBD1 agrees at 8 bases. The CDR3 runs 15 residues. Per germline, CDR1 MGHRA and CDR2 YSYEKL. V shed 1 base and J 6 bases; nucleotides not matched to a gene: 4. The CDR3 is CASSQADREAGELFF. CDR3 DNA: TGCGCCAGCAGCCAAGCGGACAGGGAGGCCGGGGAGCTGTTTTTT.

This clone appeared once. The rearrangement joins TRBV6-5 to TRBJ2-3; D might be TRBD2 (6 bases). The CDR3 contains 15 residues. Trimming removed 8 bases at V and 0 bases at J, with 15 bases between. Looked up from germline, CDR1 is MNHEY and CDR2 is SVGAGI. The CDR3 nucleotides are TGTGCCAGCGAGAAGGCGGGGAGAAGCACAGATACGCAGTATTTT. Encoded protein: CASEKAGRSTDTQYF.

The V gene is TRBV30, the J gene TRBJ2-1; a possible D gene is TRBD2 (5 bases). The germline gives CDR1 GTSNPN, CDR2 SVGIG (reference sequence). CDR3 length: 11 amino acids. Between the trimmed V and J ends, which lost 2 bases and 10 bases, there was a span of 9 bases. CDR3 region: CAWSPGGEQFF. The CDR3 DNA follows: TGTGCCTGGAGTCCCGGAGGCGAGCAGTTCTTC.

CDR3 in amino acids: CAWSQGAGTGELFF. CDR3 DNA: TGTGCCTGGAGTCAGGGGGCGGGCACCGGGGAGCTGTTTTTT. This chain uses TRBV30 with TRBJ2-2, with 8 bases matching TRBD1. Germline CDR1 GTSNPN, CDR2 SVGIG (reference sequence). With 2 bases clipped from V and 4 bases from J, the junction kept 3 bases outside the gene matches. This CDR3 comprises 14 residues.

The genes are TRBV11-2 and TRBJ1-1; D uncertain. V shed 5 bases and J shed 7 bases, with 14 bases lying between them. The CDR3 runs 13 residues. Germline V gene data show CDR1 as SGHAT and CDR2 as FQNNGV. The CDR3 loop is CASSPRSSDEAFF. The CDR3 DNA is TGTGCCAGCAGCCCACGGAGTTCGGATGAAGCTTTCTTT.

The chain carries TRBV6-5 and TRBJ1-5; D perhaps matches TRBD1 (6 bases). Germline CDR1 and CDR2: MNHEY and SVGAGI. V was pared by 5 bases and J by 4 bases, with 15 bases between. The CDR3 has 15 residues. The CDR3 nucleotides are TGTGCCAGCAGTCCCCAGGGGACGGTTAATCAGCCCCAGCATTTT. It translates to CASSPQGTVNQPQHF.

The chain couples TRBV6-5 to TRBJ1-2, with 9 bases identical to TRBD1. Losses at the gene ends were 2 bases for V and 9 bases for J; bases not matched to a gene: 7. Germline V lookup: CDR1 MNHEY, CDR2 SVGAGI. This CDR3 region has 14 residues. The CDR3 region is CASSYAGQGVSYTF. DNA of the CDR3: TGTGCCAGCAGTTACGCGGGACAGGGTGTTAGCTACACCTTC.

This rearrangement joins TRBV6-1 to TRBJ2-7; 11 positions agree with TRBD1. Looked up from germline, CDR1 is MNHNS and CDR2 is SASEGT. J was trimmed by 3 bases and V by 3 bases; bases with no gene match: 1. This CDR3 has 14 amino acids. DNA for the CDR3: TGTGCCAGCAGTGATGGGACAGGGGGCTACGAGCAGTACTTC. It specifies CASSDGTGGYEQYF.